Here is one T cell receptor beta chain with its context. Germline values: CDR1 MDHEN, CDR2 SYDVKM. Trimming cost V 4 bases and J 0 bases, with 13 bases left between them. The CDR3 extends over 15 amino acids. This sample was included in a study of cytomegalovirus exposure and HLA in healthy donors. Primers included in the PCR were 60 Vbeta and 13 Jbeta primers. As handled by the study authors: Later analysis identified tens of millions of unique TCR beta chains, approximately 11 million shared. Clones were sequenced by immunoSEQ multiplex PCR, and TCRdb holds only the in-frame ones, with some missing. That table supplies the V and J calls and clone size; D and trimming were determined from the DNA. The sample carries approximately 70,000 clones, roughly 80% recorded once.

The origin of this receptor is a woman in her twenties or thirties in good health and CMV-seronegative. The chain uses TRBV28 and TRBJ2-7; the D is unclear. The specimen sequenced was PBMCs. CDR3 bases: TGTGCCAGCAGTTCACCAGCGTCAAACTCCTACGAGCAGTACTTC. Amino acids: CASSSPASNSYEQYF.